This TCR beta chain was found in a study of regulatory T cells in long-lasting Graves disease. In building TCR beta libraries, iRepertoire HTBI primers were used together with Arm-PCR of CDR3 regions. TCRdb processed the multiplex PCR reads anew with MiXCR; each CDR3 protein has one entry. The sample gives more than 400,000 distinct CDR3 sequences, roughly 15% of which show up once; 12% is in the top ten. This sample's time point: newly diagnosed GD, antithyroid drugs for less than 3 months. RNA from PBMCs was the source of the TCR library. Details on this clonotype: Lacking the conserved final phenylalanine or tryptophan, this CDR3 likely reflects a read error.

After removal of 2 bases from V and 4 bases from J, the junction contained 4 bases not matched to a gene. Germline-derived CDR1 and CDR2 are DFQATT and SNEGSKA (reference sequence). The CDR3 runs 14 residues. This same sample was also part of a study on T cells in Graves' hyperthyroidism and ophthalmopathy. That work states: Diagnostic assessment was based on clinical symptoms, serum thyroxine and TRAb, thyroid ultrasound and orbital computed tomography.

The starting material was peripheral blood mononuclear cells (PBMCs), obtained at new diagnosis, from a patient treated with antithyroid drugs. V and J are TRBV20-1 and TRBJ1-5, with 8 nucleotides matching TRBD1. The source of this sequence is a middle-aged man with Graves disease. CDR3 residues: CSARRTGTNQPQHS. The CDR3 nucleotides read TGCAGTGCTAGACGGACAGGGACGAATCAGCCCCAGCATTCT.